The 29 T cell receptor beta chains given below trace back to one sample, sequenced in a study of T cells in Graves' hyperthyroidism and ophthalmopathy. The source material, RNA transcripts, was used to amplify TCR beta CDR3 regions. HTBI primers were the set used in a first-round RT-PCR of the TCR CDR3. TCRdb re-derived calls from the multiplex PCR reads in MiXCR, one entry per CDR3 protein. The sample consists of more than 500,000 distinct CDR3 sequences, around 15% of them appearing once. The material sequenced was blood. The origin of the receptors is a woman in her 30s with Graves' hyperthyroidism.

The chain uses TRBV24-1 and TRBJ1-1, with D maybe TRBD1 (5 bases). There are 14 residues in the CDR3. Germline values: CDR1 KGHDR, CDR2 SFDVKD. The germline V and J ends were trimmed by 5 bases and 6 bases, with 15 bases remaining between them. The CDR3, as DNA: TGTGCCACCAGTGGGCCGGGGGGATCGTCTGAAGCTTTCTTT. Encoded protein: CATSGPGGSSEAFF.

This clonotype was seen a few times. The chain is built from TRBV2 and TRBJ2-7; D possibly corresponds to TRBD2 (5 bases). The CDR3 runs to 14 residues. Per germline, CDR1 SNHLY and CDR2 FYNNEI. V lost 5 bases and J 9 bases, leaving 20 bases between the germline ends. The DNA of the CDR3 is TGTGCCAGCAGTCCCGACCTGACCGGGATTACGCAGTACTTC. Residues: CASSPDLTGITQYF.

This clonotype was counted at least ten times. The chain links TRBV10-3 to TRBJ1-1; tentative D call: TRBD1 (6 bases). The V gene lost 3 bases and the J gene lost 4 bases, with 9 bases spanning the gap. This CDR3 is built from 13 residues. Per germline, CDR1 ENHRY and CDR2 SYGVKD. The CDR3 DNA reads as TGTGCCATCAGTGAACAGGGATCCACTGAAGCTTTCTTT. Protein product: CAISEQGSTEAFF.

The V gene is TRBV6-1, the J gene TRBJ1-2; the D gene is possibly TRBD1 (5 bases). CDR1 and CDR2 from the germline V gene are MNHNS and SASEGT. This CDR3 comprises 15 residues. Trimming cost V 1 base and J 4 bases, with 13 bases left between them. Here the CDR3 reads CASSEEGGGSYGYTF. As DNA, the CDR3 is TGTGCCAGCAGTGAAGAGGGTGGGGGTTCCTATGGCTACACCTTC.

The table lists this clonotype with many counts. The rearrangement links TRBV5-8 to TRBJ1-1; 8 positions match TRBD1. Germline CDR1 reads SGHTS; CDR2 reads YDEGEE. This CDR3 region has 14 residues. V was clipped by 7 bases and J by 5 bases; unmatched bases: 10. Here the CDR3 reads CASRRRGRETEAFF. The CDR3 coding sequence is TGTGCCAGCCGACGCAGGGGGCGCGAGACTGAAGCTTTCTTT.

Only a few counts were recorded for this clonotype. The CDR3 protein is CACQTPYEQYF. CDR3 nucleotides: TGTGCCTGTCAGACCCCCTACGAGCAGTACTTC. The V call is TRBV30, the J call TRBJ2-7; no clear D gene. The CDR3 is 11 residues long. Germline V gene data show CDR1 as GTSNPN and CDR2 as SVGIG (reference sequence). Trimming took 6 bases from V and 2 from J, leaving 8 bases between them.

The chain couples TRBV19 to TRBJ2-7; 7 nucleotides agree with TRBD2. V was clipped by 9 bases and J by 4 bases; unmatched bases: 12. Per germline, CDR1 LNHDA and CDR2 SQIVND (reference sequence). This CDR3 is built from 14 residues. CDR3 sequence reads: CASHSGLNTYEQYF. The CDR3 DNA reads TGTGCCAGCCACTCGGGACTAAATACTTACGAGCAGTACTTC. The full variable domain, completed using reference TRBV19 and TRBJ2-7, is DGGITQSPKYLFRKEGQNVTLSCEQNLNHDAMYWYRQDPGQGLRLIYYSQIVNDFQKGDIAEGYSVSREKKESFPLTVTSAQKNPTAFYLCASHSGLNTYEQYFGPGTRLTVT.

This clonotype has at least ten counts. V and J are TRBV29-1 and TRBJ2-5, with TRBD2 identical over 9 bases. V lost 6 bases to trimming and J lost 7 bases; unmatched junction nucleotides: 12. The germline gives CDR1 SQVTM, CDR2 ANQGSEA. The CDR3 has 14 residues. The CDR3 coding sequence is TGCAGCGTAAAGATTAGCGGGAGATTAGCGACCCAGTACTTC. Translated: CSVKISGRLATQYF. Drawing the rest from reference TRBV29-1 and TRBJ2-5, the complete variable domain is SAVISQKPSRDICQRGTSLTIQCQVDSQVTMMFWYRQQPGQSLTLIATANQGSEATYESGFVIDKFPISRPNLTFSTLTVSNMSPEDSSIYLCSVKISGRLATQYFGPGTRLLVL.

The chain couples TRBV20-1 to TRBJ2-5; D unresolved. From germline, CDR1 is DFQATT and CDR2 SNEGSKA (reference sequence). The CDR3 extends over 13 amino acids. V was clipped by 3 bases and J by 4 bases, with 12 bases between them. The CDR3 sequence is CSARNPGVETQYF. Here the CDR3 DNA reads TGCAGTGCTAGGAATCCGGGTGTAGAGACCCAGTACTTC.

This clonotype was seen many times. The chain carries TRBV28 and TRBJ2-7, with 7 bases fitting TRBD1. Germline V lookup: CDR1 MDHEN, CDR2 SYDVKM. The V and J ends lost 5 bases and 3 bases, in that order; junction bases with no gene match: 4. The CDR3 length is 13 residues. In DNA, the CDR3 is TGTGCCAGCAGTAGGGGGCCCCTCTACGAGCAGTACTTC. Its protein product is CASSRGPLYEQYF.

The V and J genes are TRBV15 and TRBJ1-5, with D maybe TRBD1 (5 bases). Germline V gene data show CDR1 as LNHNV and CDR2 as YYDKDF (reference sequence). Trimming removed 1 base at V and 3 bases at J, with 19 bases between. The CDR3 contains 18 residues. CDR3 in DNA: TGTGCCACCAGCAGAGTTGGGGGGTTCCAAGGCATCAATCAGCCCCAGCATTTT. Encoded protein: CATSRVGGFQGINQPQHF.

The chain has TRBV12-3 or TRBV12-4 and TRBJ2-2; D tentatively reads TRBD1 or TRBD2 (6 bases each). The CDR3 sequence is 14 residues long. Deletions cut 6 bases from V and 4 bases from J, with 12 bases between. The CDR3 coding sequence is TGTGCCAGCAGAGGAGGGGGATTCACCGGGGAGCTGTTTTTT. Translation: CASRGGGFTGELFF.

This clonotype was detected only a few times. The rearrangement joins TRBV11-2 to TRBJ1-2; no clear D. Germline loops: CDR1 SGHAT, CDR2 FQNNGV. The V and J ends lost 8 bases and 4 bases respectively, with 11 bases between them. The CDR3 has 12 residues. CDR3 sequence reads: CASGRFGYGYTF. The CDR3 coding sequence is TGTGCCAGCGGTAGGTTCGGCTATGGCTACACCTTC. Full variable domain (outside the CDR3, taken from reference TRBV11-2 and TRBJ1-2): EAGVAQSPRYKIIEKRQSVAFWCNPISGHATLYWYQQILGQGPKLLIQFQNNGVVDDSQLPKDRFSAERLKGVDSTLKIQPAKLEDSAVYLCASGRFGYGYTFGSGTRLTVV.

Only a few counts were recorded for this clonotype. The V and J genes are TRBV3-1 and TRBJ2-7, with 8 bases that match TRBD2. CDR3 size: 17 residues. Per germline, CDR1 LGHDT and CDR2 YNNKEL (reference sequence). The V and J ends lost 2 bases and 0 bases, in that order; junction bases with no gene match: 9. In DNA form, the CDR3 reads TGTGCCAGCAGCCAAAGTGGTCCCGGGAGGGACTCCTACGAGCAGTACTTC. Translating gives CASSQSGPGRDSYEQYF.

V and J are TRBV20-1 and TRBJ2-7, with 10 bases that match TRBD1. This CDR3 is built from 14 residues. In germline, CDR1 is DFQATT, CDR2 SNEGSKA (reference sequence). V shed 3 bases and J 7 bases; nucleotides not matched to a gene: 9. The CDR3 DNA reads as TGCAGTGCTAGGGGGACAGGGGCGCTGGGGGAGCAGTACTTC. Encoded protein: CSARGTGALGEQYF.

Many counts were recorded for this clonotype. The J gene is TRBJ1-2, the V gene TRBV27; possible D gene TRBD1, 6 bases. The germline V gene encodes CDR1 MNHEY and CDR2 SMNVEV (reference sequence). V lost 4 bases, J lost 3 bases, and 15 bases lay in between. The CDR3 length is 15 residues. The CDR3 sequence is CASSSTRKGDYGYTF. The CDR3 DNA reads as TGTGCCAGCAGTTCGACACGCAAGGGGGACTATGGCTACACCTTC.

This sequence joins TRBV20-1 and TRBJ2-5; tentatively, D is TRBD1 (6 bases). V lost 3 bases to trimming and J lost 3 bases, with 17 bases between them. CDR3 size: 15 residues. CDR1 is DFQATT, CDR2 SNEGSKA, per germline (reference sequence). CDR3 sequence (DNA): TGCAGTGCTAGCGTCTTTGGGGGCAGTGAAGAGACCCAGTACTTC. The encoded protein is CSASVFGGSEETQYF.

The chain carries TRBV10-3 and TRBJ2-1; 12 nucleotides align to TRBD2. Germline loops: CDR1 ENHRY, CDR2 SYGVKD. J gave up 9 bases and V 6 bases, and 6 bases lay outside the gene matches. This CDR3 comprises 14 residues. CDR3 region: CAIRPSGRGSEQFF. In nucleotides, the CDR3 is TGTGCCATCAGGCCTAGCGGGAGGGGAAGTGAGCAGTTCTTC.

This clonotype was detected ten times or more. The J gene is TRBJ2-5, the V gene TRBV19; D unclear. Germline V CDR1 and CDR2: LNHDA, SQIVND (reference sequence). This CDR3 comprises 15 residues. Trimming pared 3 bases from V and 5 bases from J, leaving 16 bases between. CDR3 sequence: CASSISRVSGETQYF. CDR3 nucleotide sequence: TGTGCCAGTAGTATTTCCCGGGTGTCGGGCGAGACCCAGTACTTC. Full variable domain (remainder filled in from reference TRBV19 and TRBJ2-5): DGGITQSPKYLFRKEGQNVTLSCEQNLNHDAMYWYRQDPGQGLRLIYYSQIVNDFQKGDIAEGYSVSREKKESFPLTVTSAQKNPTAFYLCASSISRVSGETQYFGPGTRLLVL.

The chain is built from TRBV20-1 and TRBJ1-2; the D gene is possibly TRBD1 (6 bases). The V end lost 4 bases, the J end lost 4 bases, and 7 bases lay between the germline ends. The CDR3 totals 11 residues. Germline V gives CDR1 DFQATT, CDR2 SNEGSKA (reference sequence). CDR3 protein: CSAIQGYGYTF. The DNA of the CDR3 is TGCAGTGCTATACAGGGCTATGGCTACACCTTC.

In this sample, this clonotype turned up many times. This chain uses TRBV19 with TRBJ1-1; 7 bases align to TRBD1. Germline V gene sequence: CDR1 LNHDA, CDR2 SQIVND (reference sequence). CDR3 length equals 14 residues. Losses at the gene ends were 9 bases for V and 0 bases for J; bases not matched to a gene: 7. CDR3 amino acids: CASLTGTVNTEAFF. The CDR3 nucleotides are TGTGCCAGCCTGACCGGGACAGTGAACACTGAAGCTTTCTTT.

This clonotype was counted ten times or more. The rearrangement links TRBV3-1 to TRBJ2-7; TRBD1 aligns across 7 bases. Germline CDR1 LGHDT, CDR2 YNNKEL (reference sequence). With 5 bases clipped from V and 0 bases from J, the junction kept 16 bases outside the gene matches. The CDR3 length is 18 residues. CDR3 amino acids: CASSELFKGAANSYEQYF. CDR3 bases: TGTGCCAGCAGCGAGCTCTTCAAGGGGGCGGCTAACTCCTACGAGCAGTACTTC.

At least ten counts were recorded for this clonotype. This chain links TRBV6-1 with TRBJ1-1; no firm D call. Trimming took 6 bases from V and 5 from J, leaving 19 bases between them. This CDR3 has 15 amino acids. Looked up from germline, CDR1 is MNHNS and CDR2 is SASEGT. CDR3 region: CASSSSNRVRTEAFF. Here the CDR3 DNA reads TGTGCCAGCAGCTCCTCGAATAGGGTCAGAACTGAAGCTTTCTTT.

This clonotype has more than one count but fewer than ten. CDR3 region: CASSPVKTSGRLNEQFF. The CDR3 DNA reads as TGTGCCAGCAGCCCCGTAAAGACTAGCGGGAGGCTCAATGAGCAGTTCTTC. The chain recombines TRBV7-3 with TRBJ2-1; 13 bases match TRBD2. The J segment lost 6 bases and the V segment lost 5 bases, leaving 10 bases of the junction unmatched. The CDR3 is made up of 17 amino acids. The germline V gene encodes CDR1 SGHTA and CDR2 FQGTGA.

This clonotype was seen ten or more times. The V and J genes are TRBV12-3 or TRBV12-4 and TRBJ2-1, with 9 bases identical to TRBD2. With 3 bases clipped from V and 8 bases from J, the junction kept 2 bases outside the gene matches. The CDR3 length is 13 residues. The DNA for the CDR3 is TGTGCCAGCAGTTTTACTAGCGGGTATGAGCAGTTCTTC. Residues: CASSFTSGYEQFF.

This clonotype was seen many times. The chain couples TRBV7-2 to TRBJ2-7; TRBD2 matches 10 bases. Germline CDR1 and CDR2: SGHTA and FQGNSA. V trimming: 4 bases; J trimming: 3 bases; junction bases outside the gene matches: 3. The CDR3 loop spans 14 amino acids. CDR3 protein: CASSYLAGVYEQYF. In DNA form, the CDR3 reads TGTGCCAGCAGCTACCTAGCGGGAGTCTACGAGCAGTACTTC.

This clonotype was found a few times. The chain uses TRBV28 and TRBJ2-7; 8 positions agree with TRBD2. In germline, CDR1 is MDHEN, CDR2 SYDVKM. The CDR3 extends over 13 amino acids. Losses at the gene ends were 3 bases for V and 5 bases for J; bases not matched to a gene: 3. Written as DNA, the CDR3 is TGTGCCAGCAGTTTGGGACTAGATAACGAGCAGTACTTC. As protein: CASSLGLDNEQYF. Full variable domain (missing parts from reference TRBV28 and TRBJ2-7): DVKVTQSSRYLVKRTGEKVFLECVQDMDHENMFWYRQDPGLGLRLIYFSYDVKMKEKGDIPEGYSVSREKKERFSLILESASTNQTSMYLCASSLGLDNEQYFGPGTRLTVT.

V usage is TRBV12-5 and J usage is TRBJ2-7, with 7 nucleotides matching TRBD1. The length of the CDR3 is 14 residues. With V trimmed by 4 bases and J by 1 base, 4 bases remained unmatched. CDR1 is LGHNT, CDR2 FRNRAP, per germline. In DNA, the CDR3 is TGTGCTAGTGGTTGGGCAGGGGGTTCCTACGAGCAGTACTTC. Its protein is CASGWAGGSYEQYF.

The rearrangement joins TRBV7-2 to TRBJ2-7, with 14 bases identical to TRBD2. CDR1 and CDR2 (germline): SGHTA, FQGNSA. CDR3 length: 16 residues. Trimming took 5 bases from V and 7 from J; bases not matched to a gene: 10. DNA of the CDR3: TGTGCCAGCAGCGTGGGACTAGCGGGAGCCGGCGGGGAGCAGTACTTC. Translation: CASSVGLAGAGGEQYF. Filled out from reference TRBV7-2 and TRBJ2-7, the complete variable domain reads GAGVSQSPSNKVTEKGKDVELRCDPISGHTALYWYRQSLGQGLEFLIYFQGNSAPDKSGLPSDRFSAERTGGSVSTLTIQRTQQEDSAVYLCASSVGLAGAGGEQYFGPGTRLTVT.